This TCR beta chain was recovered during a study of cytomegalovirus exposure and HLA in healthy donors (dated by TCRdb to about 2017). For context, the study as a whole: In an earlier analysis of approximately 500 of the donors, 250 to 350 Gb of sequence data and 90 million to 120 million unique TCR beta sequences from roughly 200 million T cells were reported. An early release covering roughly 600 HLA-typed donors comprised 250 to 350 gigabases of sequencing data and 85 million or so unique TCR sequences. The genetic ancestry cluster associated with self-reported Caucasian donors included over 65% of the roughly 400 genotyped donors. The aim of the study was to test whether cataloging public T cell receptors could identify signatures of past pathogen exposure. The T cell repertoires of 666 subjects were profiled by immunosequencing and related to cytomegalovirus serostatus. Along with the roughly 670-subject first cohort, a separate validation cohort of over a hundred different subjects was used. To predict cytomegalovirus infection status, the study brought together high-throughput TCR immunosequencing, statistical association of individual TCRs with disease status, and machine learning. In a later analysis, previously published TCR beta repertoires from more than 500 donors were re-analyzed and high-resolution HLA genotyping was added so that TCR occurrence patterns could be studied. In the later analysis, no new phenotypic data were used to find candidate immune exposures; instead, reliance was placed on TCR beta sequences and their occurrence across donors. An earlier analysis of 587 of the donors applied high-throughput TCR beta sequencing to assess whether each TCR beta V gene segment acted as functional or pseudogenic. Donor age, sex, ethnicity and CMV serostatus were compiled alongside the repertoire data. In a later genetic analysis, genome-wide SNP genotypes for about three fifths of the roughly 670 donors were used, and that subset was treated as a discovery cohort. All discovery cohort repertoires had been generated on a single sequencing platform. Both class I and class II loci were covered by HLA typing, at four-digit resolution. The number of typed donors differed by locus: about 620-640 for A, B, C, DRB1 and DQB1; 500 to 550 for DQA1; over 600 for DPA1; and some 450 for DPB1. A handful of DR-DQ haplotypes were handled as single units for association and clustering because linkage in the cohort was strong. Among 300 to 450 genotyped donors of the cohort, an average of approximately 240,000 unique TCR beta nucleotide sequences were sequenced per donor, around a sixth of them non-productive. Overall results and qualifications from the work: In an earlier analysis of some 500 of the donors, most TCR beta V segments were observed in productive rearrangements about 87% or about 30% of the time, broadly matching IMGT annotations. When HLA alleles, especially DR and DQ, strongly co-occurred, TCR associations were difficult to assign to individual alleles. The classifier was reported to diagnose cytomegalovirus status with high specificity and sensitivity in both the original and validation cohorts. Compared with equally common non-associated chains, HLA-associated TCR beta chains in a later analysis were more clonally expanded and had lower generation probabilities. Because HLA typing was unavailable for some donors at each locus, only the typed subset was used in association tests. According to a later analysis, parvovirus B19, influenza, CMV and Epstein-Barr virus appeared linked to several top co-occurrence clusters. A later genetic analysis associated a missense DCLRE1C variant with V-gene and J-gene trimming of TCR beta chains, and an independent cohort replicated the association. Compared with the approximately 720-donor mean, donors in an Asian-associated ancestry cluster had fewer N-insertions in productive TCRs, according to a later genetic analysis. Linkage disequilibrium might explain the correlated functional status among segregating V segments, but an unknown experimental factor could not be excluded. Only TCR beta chains were sequenced in this cohort, and the absence of alpha or paired-chain data limited detectable features. In vitro tests confirmed that three of the cytomegalovirus-associated TCR beta chains recognize cytomegalovirus antigens. Across donors, most TCR sequences were observed very rarely, whereas some public TCRs were present in many individuals. In a later analysis, the rate of TCR association differed among HLA loci, with DRB1 alleles having the most associated TCRs and HLA-C alleles having the fewest. The sequencing pipeline was judged likely to have produced a cluster of highly shared sequence variants as a technical artifact. A later analysis associated approximately 17,000 TCR beta sequences with specific HLA alleles at a false discovery rate of 0.05. A further reported finding was that TCR beta sequences accurately predicted the HLA-A and HLA-B alleles for most subjects in the first cohort. Seventeen rarely observed V segments, including chromosome 9 orphons, were excluded from the earlier analysis of almost 600 of the donors because counts were too low. A later analysis found that most CMV-associated TCR beta chains appeared HLA-restricted, with HLA associations seemingly driven largely by CMV exposure. Some IMGT-functional V segments, including TRBV6-2 and TRBV6-3, could not be distinguished by the 87-base-pair reads and were therefore excluded. Presence/absence analyses assumed roughly uniform sequencing depth across donors, an assumption that may not hold. It was suggested by the authors that the approach could potentially be generalized to other disease states and immunological phenotypes. A total of some 180 TCR beta chains were listed by the study as associated with cytomegalovirus. The only immune exposure information available for the cohort was CMV serostatus.

The CDR3 has 16 amino acids, counting the end cysteine and phenylalanine. The retained sequence is limited to the CDR3, 48 bases, with the frame set at the first base. Relative to germline, V is missing 4 bases and J is missing 5 bases, with 9 bases of the junction outside any gene match. CDR1 SGHVS and CDR2 FQNEAQ were looked up in the germline V gene. The library came from the immunoSEQ multiplex PCR assay. A mixture of 60 forward primers for TCR Vbeta segments and 13 reverse primers for TCR Jbeta segments was used in the multiplex PCR. The CDR3 region of rearranged TCR beta genes was amplified from genomic DNA by a multiplex PCR assay. On the Illumina HiSeq System, the amplified TCR beta libraries were sequenced as 87-base-pair reads. Under the source paper's analysis protocol: A later analysis counted about 80 million unique TCR beta chains across the 550 to 800 repertoires, and some 11 million of these chains were shared by at least two donors. To remove PCR and sequencing errors, raw reads were error-corrected and collapsed into unique sequences using a nearest-neighbor algorithm that merged closely related sequences. CDR3 sequences were aligned to IMGT reference sequences to assign V, D and J gene segments. For a sequence to be retained, a match of at least six nucleotides was required to both a V gene segment and a J gene segment. Rearrangements were called productive when the CDR3 lacked stop codons and stayed in frame with V and J; all others were non-productive. CDR3 was defined by IMGT convention, running from the second conserved V-encoded cysteine to the conserved J-encoded phenylalanine. The earlier analysis of about 610 of the donors excluded any sequence lacking an unambiguous match to a single V gene segment. In an earlier analysis of 587 of the donors, a V segment was called functional when productive rearrangements were above 56.7%, and segregating when the standard deviation between donors exceeded 5%. A statistical classification framework was developed to diagnose cytomegalovirus status using the catalog of TCR beta chain sequences. In a later analysis, V and J genes were assigned by comparing TCR nucleotide sequences against IMGT/GENE-DB human TR gene sequences. In a later analysis, CDR3 sequences and most-parsimonious VDJ recombination scenarios were assigned using the TCRdist pipeline. In a later analysis, each TCR beta chain was defined by its CDR3 amino acid sequence together with its V-gene family, and reads lacking a unique V-gene family were excluded. As a way to deal with suspected cross-contamination and a sequencing artifact, a later analysis dropped nearly 600 nucleotide sequences that were highly shared and had low generation probability. For each public chain, a later analysis derived a clonal expansion index from normalized ranks of inferred template counts within each repertoire. A later analysis computed generation probabilities with a VDJ recombination model fitted to out-of-frame rearrangements, and checked the results against IGoR. In a later analysis, hypergeometric tests were used to score TCR-TCR, TCR-HLA and TCR-CMV co-occurrence, with a repertoire-size bias correction applied to TCR pairs. To estimate false discovery rates, a later analysis permuted the HLA or CMV assignments 20 times. In a later analysis, co-occurring TCRs were grouped with DBSCAN, and TCRdist sequence similarity was added when clustering was performed within HLA-allele-positive subsets. Repertoires with fewer than 30,000 or more than 120,000 public chains, plus five repertoires with anomalous nucleotide sharing, were excluded from co-occurrence clustering. TCRdb limited this immuneACCESS table to in-frame rearrangements with V and J called. A share of clones is missing; checked studies link under half to unresolved V genes, and the rest is unexplained. The V and J calls and clone size are taken from that table; D and trimming were inferred from the DNA. This sample is represented by some 81,000 clones; around 70% of them were singletons. 11% of the sample is held by the ten biggest clonotypes.

Concerning this clone: Which antigen it targets is not known. It has no much larger one-base neighbor in the sample; base qualities were not kept.

The cohort consisted of 666 healthy bone marrow donors. Cohort members were all nominally healthy when sampled, although unrecorded immune exposures were likely present. The donor was CMV seropositive and was included in the group of 250 to 350 seropositive cohort members. Every donor gave a peripheral blood sample, and the peripheral blood mononuclear cells from that sample were used for TCR beta sequencing. The Qiagen DNeasy Blood Extraction Kit was used to extract genomic DNA from the blood cell samples. The clonotype originates from a woman aged 40 to 50 in good health and CMV-seropositive. The sequenced material came from PBMCs. The V and J segments used are TRBV7-8 and TRBJ1-5; 9 nucleotides in the junction match TRBD1. The CDR3 has the sequence CASSSDPGQGDQPQHF. Read as DNA, the sequence is TGTGCCAGCAGCTCAGACCCGGGACAGGGTGATCAGCCCCAGCATTTT.